These 6 T cell receptor beta chains were sequenced from one sample in a study of blood T cell repertoires in COVID-19. TCRdb's copy holds only in-frame clones and misses some; the assay was immunoSEQ multiplex PCR. The sample comprises under 200,000 clones, 85% to 90% of which are singletons, and around 3.5% rests with the top ten. Sequenced sample: peripheral blood. The source of these receptors is a man between 18 and 29 years old with active or convalescent COVID-19.

J is TRBJ1-1 and V is TRBV6-6; D unresolved. In germline, CDR1 is MNHNY, CDR2 SVGAGI (reference sequence). V shed 3 bases and J shed 5 bases, with 16 bases lying between them. CDR3 length: 15 amino acids. CDR3 DNA sequence: TGTGCCAGCAGTTATATGGAGGGAGGAGGGACTGAAGCTTTCTTT. Protein: CASSYMEGGGTEAFF.

The chain combines TRBV13 with TRBJ2-3; D not certain. The CDR3 extends over 14 amino acids. V lost 1 base to trimming and J lost 3 bases, with 8 bases between them. Germline CDR1 and CDR2: PRHDT and FYEKMQ (reference sequence). CDR3 residues: CASSLETVTDTQYF. The CDR3 bases are TGTGCCAGCAGCTTAGAAACAGTTACAGATACGCAGTATTTT.

This chain links TRBV24-1 with TRBJ2-2, with D hard to call. This CDR3 contains 13 residues. V was cut by 4 bases and J by 6 bases, with 8 bases left in between. From germline, CDR1 is KGHDR and CDR2 SFDVKD. The CDR3 DNA follows: TGTGCCACCAGTGACTCACATGCCGGGGAGCTGTTTTTT. This gives the protein CATSDSHAGELFF.

This clone appeared once. This chain joins TRBV6-5 and TRBJ1-5; TRBD1 agrees at 7 bases. This CDR3 comprises 14 residues. Germline values: CDR1 MNHEY, CDR2 SVGAGI. Unmatched junction bases numbered 7, after V lost 6 bases and J lost 5 bases. The CDR3 coding sequence is TGTGCCAGCAGCTACAGGGGAAGGGATCAGCCCCAGCATTTT. Residues: CASSYRGRDQPQHF.

The CDR3 protein is CATRGTGGSGELFF. The CDR3 coding sequence is TGTGCCACTCGGGGTACAGGGGGCTCCGGGGAGCTGTTTTTT. The gene calls are TRBV24-1 and TRBJ2-2; 9 bases fit TRBD1. Per germline, CDR1 KGHDR and CDR2 SFDVKD. This CDR3 spans 14 amino acids. The J segment lost 6 bases and the V segment lost 10 bases, leaving 8 bases of the junction unmatched.

The chain combines TRBV18 with TRBJ1-1; 10 bases line up with TRBD1. The trim removed 1 base at V and 1 base at J, leaving 6 bases unmatched. The length of the CDR3 is 17 residues. From germline, CDR1 is KGHSH and CDR2 LQKENI. The CDR3, as DNA: TGTGCCAGCTCACCACGGACAGGGGGTATGGGGAACACTGAAGCTTTCTTT. Translated, it gives CASSPRTGGMGNTEAFF.